One and the same sample provided the 5 T cell receptor beta chains below, sequenced in a study of cytomegalovirus exposure and HLA in healthy donors. The PCR ran on 60 Vbeta and 13 Jbeta primers. Sequencing used immunoSEQ multiplex PCR; TCRdb keeps in-frame clones, though not all of them. This table holds roughly 70,000 clones, around 69% found once. The sequenced sample was PBMCs. These receptors all stem from a human donor in good health.

This clone was picked up a small number of times. V is TRBV27 and J is TRBJ2-1; 7 bases line up with TRBD2. The CDR3 consists of 14 residues. Per the germline V gene, CDR1 is MNHEY and CDR2 is SMNVEV (reference sequence). After removal of 5 bases from V and 9 bases from J, the junction contained 10 bases not matched to a gene. CDR3 in amino acids: CASSPSGLRSEQFF. CDR3 DNA sequence: TGTGCCAGCAGTCCTTCGGGACTAAGAAGTGAGCAGTTCTTC.

This clone was counted a single time. The chain couples TRBV2 to TRBJ1-2; D possibly corresponds to TRBD1 (5 bases). Germline assignment: CDR1 SNHLY and CDR2 FYNNEI. The CDR3 extends over 13 amino acids. V was clipped by 8 bases and J by 3 bases, with 13 bases between them. The CDR3 DNA follows: TGTGCCAGCGTTCGGGGGGGTGACTATGGCTACACCTTC. Translated: CASVRGGDYGYTF. Using reference TRBV2 and TRBJ1-2 for the parts outside the CDR3, the full variable domain is EPEVTQTPSHQVTQMGQEVILRCVPISNHLYFYWYRQILGQKVEFLVSFYNNEISEKSEIFDDQFSVERPDGSNFTLKIRSTKLEDSAMYFCASVRGGDYGYTFGSGTRLTVV.

The chain couples TRBV5-1 to TRBJ1-1; perhaps TRBD1 as D (5 bases). The V end was cut by 2 bases, the J end by 1 base, with 9 bases between. Germline CDR1 reads SGHRS; CDR2 reads YFSETQ. CDR3 size: 14 residues. The DNA for the CDR3 is TGCGCCAGCAGCTTCAGGGTCGGGAACACTGAAGCTTTCTTT. Its translation: CASSFRVGNTEAFF.

The V gene is TRBV7-8, the J gene TRBJ1-2; D perhaps matches TRBD1 (5 bases). The CDR3 is made up of 13 amino acids. In germline, CDR1 is SGHVS, CDR2 FQNEAQ. Trimming left V 5 bases short and J 4 bases short, with 11 bases between. In DNA form, the CDR3 reads TGTGCCAGCAGCCGACCCGACAGCTATGGCTACACCTTC. This codes for CASSRPDSYGYTF.

This clone has a handful of counts. This chain connects TRBV5-4 to TRBJ1-6; 9 bases match TRBD1. Germline trimming cut 4 bases from V and 10 bases from J; bases unmatched to any gene: 6. This CDR3 is 14 amino acids long. Germline assignment: CDR1 SGHNT and CDR2 YYREEE (reference sequence). The DNA for the CDR3 is TGTGCCAGCAGCAGGGACAGGGAAGAATCACCCCTCCACTTT. Its protein product is CASSRDREESPLHF.